A selection of T cell receptor beta chains follows, all from one sample in a study of cytomegalovirus exposure and HLA in healthy donors. Sequenced by immunoSEQ multiplex PCR; TCRdb stores in-frame clones only, minus some. Altogether about 130,000 clones are present, around nine tenths being singletons, with the ten largest covering around 3.1%. The sequenced material came from PBMCs. The receptors derive from a man younger than 45 in good health and CMV-seronegative. CDR3s leave out the opening cysteine and the closing phenylalanine or tryptophan.

len,v_gene,j_gene,CDR3aa
12,TRBV27,TRBJ2-4,ASRTGGGKNIQY
16,TRBV7-3,TRBJ2-3,ASSLTVASGGVTDTQY
13,TRBV4-2,TRBJ1-3,ASSQDGQGDGTIY
15,TRBV29-1,TRBJ2-3,SASGTGMAAGTDTQY
12,TRBV2,TRBJ2-7,ASSEAASGYEQY
9,TRBV20-1,TRBJ2-1,SVQGGAEEF
15,TRBV28,TRBJ2-3,ASSFVGRGGPSDTQY
10,TRBV19,TRBJ1-1,ASSYPGLEAF
13,TRBV19,TRBJ1-2,ASIAGTNLTGGYT
16,TRBV7-2,TRBJ2-1,ASSLGSLSGGAGNEQF
12,TRBV5-8,TRBJ1-5,ASSVAGINQPQH
13,TRBV28,TRBJ1-4,ASSLIQGSNEKLF
13,TRBV2,TRBJ1-3,ASRKTGGLGNTIY